A single sample is the source of the 14 T cell receptor beta chains below, sequenced in a study of regulatory T cells in long-lasting Graves disease. The time point denotes: persistent/refractory GD, antithyroid drugs over 5 years with positive TRAb. From RNA extracted from PBMCs, the TCR library was made. Arm-PCR of CDR3 regions with iRepertoire HTBI primers generated TCR beta libraries. MiXCR was run by TCRdb on the multiplex PCR reads, yielding one entry per CDR3 protein. Of about 470,000 distinct CDR3 sequences listed, about 22% are singletons. The sequencing used peripheral blood mononuclear cells (PBMCs), collected when the disease was refractory, from a patient treated with antithyroid drugs. The receptors stem from a female donor with Graves disease.

Only a few counts were recorded for this clonotype. The rearrangement links TRBV11-2 to TRBJ1-1, with D tentatively TRBD1 (5 bases). The CDR3 consists of 19 residues. Per the germline V gene, CDR1 is SGHAT and CDR2 is FQNNGV. Trimming removed 2 bases from V and 1 base from J, with 23 bases in between. CDR3 region: CASSLRSGRQLPGNTEAFF. The CDR3 coding sequence is TGTGCCAGCAGCTTAAGGTCGGGGCGCCAGCTCCCCGGGAACACTGAAGCTTTCTTT.

The chain has TRBV20-1 and TRBJ2-7; TRBD1 matches 8 bases. V shed 0 bases and J 2 bases; nucleotides not matched to a gene: 3. Per the germline V gene, CDR1 is DFQATT and CDR2 is SNEGSKA (reference sequence). The CDR3 runs 14 residues. The CDR3 protein is CSARDSGQAYEQYF. The CDR3 DNA sequence: TGCAGTGCTAGAGATTCGGGACAGGCCTACGAGCAGTACTTC.

The table lists this clonotype with many counts. For the CDR3, the DNA is TGTGCCAGCAGCCCCCAATACGCGCTAGGGATACCAAGCCACGAGCAGTACTTC. Its protein is CASSPQYALGIPSHEQYF. The rearrangement uses TRBV12-3 or TRBV12-4 and TRBJ2-7; D is undetermined. CDR3 size: 18 residues. V lost 6 bases and J 5 bases, leaving 29 bases between the germline ends.

This clonotype was seen only a few times. A much larger clone lies a single base off, so this may be a read error. The J gene is TRBJ1-1, the V gene TRBV7-2, with D perhaps TRBD1 (5 bases). Germline-derived CDR1 and CDR2 are SGHTA and FQGNSA. This CDR3 is built from 11 residues. The V end was cut by 6 bases, the J end by 5 bases, with 7 bases between. CDR3 bases: TGTGCCAGCAGATGGGGGACTGAAGCTTTCTTT. Its protein is CASRWGTEAFF.

This clonotype appeared a single time. Here the CDR3 DNA reads TGCAGTGCTAGAGCCCCCCGCCCTAGCGGTTACAATGAGCAGTTCTTC. Translating it yields CSARAPRPSGYNEQFF. The chain carries TRBV20-1 and TRBJ2-1, with TRBD2 matching over 7 bases. J was trimmed by 4 bases and V by 1 base; bases with no gene match: 10. CDR1 and CDR2 (germline): DFQATT, SNEGSKA (reference sequence). This CDR3 is 16 amino acids long.

V and J are TRBV19 and TRBJ1-2; no clear D gene. CDR1 and CDR2 (germline): LNHDA, SQIVND (reference sequence). The CDR3 sequence is 16 residues long. Trimming shortened V by 7 bases and J by 4 bases, and 22 bases separated the two germline ends. Here the CDR3 reads CASTTLESQSGYGYTF. The CDR3 DNA follows: TGTGCCAGTACTACGCTTGAGTCTCAAAGTGGCTATGGCTACACCTTC. The full variable domain, in which reference TRBV19 and TRBJ1-2 provide the parts outside the CDR3, is DGGITQSPKYLFRKEGQNVTLSCEQNLNHDAMYWYRQDPGQGLRLIYYSQIVNDFQKGDIAEGYSVSREKKESFPLTVTSAQKNPTAFYLCASTTLESQSGYGYTFGSGTRLTVV.

The rearrangement links TRBV5-1 to TRBJ2-7; perhaps TRBD2 as D (5 bases). From germline, CDR1 is SGHRS and CDR2 YFSETQ. Trimming took 4 bases from V and 4 from J, leaving 24 bases between them. The CDR3 is 17 amino acids. The CDR3 is CASSTGIPPGTIYEQYF. In DNA form, the CDR3 reads TGCGCCAGCAGCACCGGGATCCCACCGGGAACGATATACGAGCAGTACTTC. The full variable domain, rest sourced from reference TRBV5-1 and TRBJ2-7, is KAGVTQTPRYLIKTRGQQVTLSCSPISGHRSVSWYQQTPGQGLQFLFEYFSETQRNKGNFPGRFSGRQFSNSRSEMNVSTLELGDSALYLCASSTGIPPGTIYEQYFGPGTRLTVT.

At least ten counts were recorded for this clonotype. The chain couples TRBV28 to TRBJ1-5; possibly TRBD1 for D (5 bases). Germline V lookup: CDR1 MDHEN, CDR2 SYDVKM. The CDR3 has 15 amino acids. V lost 6 bases and J 0 bases, leaving 12 bases between the germline ends. In DNA, the CDR3 is TGTGCCAGCAGAAACACAGGTCATAGCAATCAGCCCCAGCATTTT. Residues: CASRNTGHSNQPQHF.

CDR3 DNA sequence: TGTGCCAGCAGCTTGGGCTCCCAGAATCCCAATTCACCCCTCCACTTT. Its translation is CASSLGSQNPNSPLHF. J is TRBJ1-6 and V is TRBV5-8; no clear D gene. Germline-derived CDR1 and CDR2 are SGHTS and YDEGEE. CDR3 length equals 16 residues. Trimming took 0 bases from V and 7 from J, leaving 14 bases between them.

Regarding this clonotype: This may stem from a read error, because a much larger clone lies one nucleotide away. This is likely a read error, given that the CDR3 carries no conserved phenylalanine or tryptophan at its end. This rearrangement joins TRBV6-2 or TRBV6-3 to TRBJ1-6, with a weak D call TRBD1 (5 bases). The CDR3 runs 14 residues. Germline V gene sequence: CDR1 MNHEY, CDR2 SVGEGT. V gave up 6 bases and J gave up 8 bases, with 14 bases separating them. The CDR3 region is CASSWGGRDSPLHS. The CDR3 nucleotides read TGTGCCAGCAGCTGGGGGGGAAGAGATTCACCCCTCCACTCT.

This clonotype occurred a few times. The V call is TRBV14, the J call TRBJ1-1; D remains unclear. V gave up 0 bases and J gave up 2 bases, with 10 bases separating them. This CDR3 has 15 amino acids. CDR1 is SGHDN, CDR2 FVKESK, per germline. CDR3 sequence: CASSQERVGNTEAFF. In nucleotides, the CDR3 is TGTGCCAGCAGCCAAGAGAGGGTGGGTAACACTGAAGCTTTCTTT.

This clonotype came up many times. The V call is TRBV12-3 or TRBV12-4, the J call TRBJ1-1; 9 nucleotides align to TRBD1. The length of the CDR3 is 15 residues. J lost 4 bases, V lost 4 bases, and 7 bases had no gene match. As DNA, the CDR3 is TGTGCCAGCAGTTCATATTTGACAGGGGGCACTGAAGCTTTCTTT. It translates to CASSSYLTGGTEAFF.

V gene TRBV19 combines with J gene TRBJ1-5; 8 bases align to TRBD1. Trimming took 5 bases from V and 11 from J; bases not matched to a gene: 14. The CDR3 spans 15 residues. CDR1 is LNHDA, CDR2 SQIVND, per germline (reference sequence). The CDR3: CASSPAGGITQSQHF. As DNA, the CDR3 is TGTGCCAGTAGTCCTGCAGGGGGCATAACACAGTCCCAGCATTTT.

This clonotype was counted ten times or more. The V call is TRBV20-1, the J call TRBJ2-5; perhaps TRBD2 as D (5 bases). V was cut by 0 bases and J by 0 bases, with 17 bases left in between. In germline, CDR1 is DFQATT, CDR2 SNEGSKA (reference sequence). This CDR3 is 17 amino acids long. The CDR3 region is CSARDVFLAVDQETQYF. As DNA, the CDR3 is TGCAGTGCTAGAGATGTTTTCCTAGCAGTGGACCAAGAGACCCAGTACTTC.